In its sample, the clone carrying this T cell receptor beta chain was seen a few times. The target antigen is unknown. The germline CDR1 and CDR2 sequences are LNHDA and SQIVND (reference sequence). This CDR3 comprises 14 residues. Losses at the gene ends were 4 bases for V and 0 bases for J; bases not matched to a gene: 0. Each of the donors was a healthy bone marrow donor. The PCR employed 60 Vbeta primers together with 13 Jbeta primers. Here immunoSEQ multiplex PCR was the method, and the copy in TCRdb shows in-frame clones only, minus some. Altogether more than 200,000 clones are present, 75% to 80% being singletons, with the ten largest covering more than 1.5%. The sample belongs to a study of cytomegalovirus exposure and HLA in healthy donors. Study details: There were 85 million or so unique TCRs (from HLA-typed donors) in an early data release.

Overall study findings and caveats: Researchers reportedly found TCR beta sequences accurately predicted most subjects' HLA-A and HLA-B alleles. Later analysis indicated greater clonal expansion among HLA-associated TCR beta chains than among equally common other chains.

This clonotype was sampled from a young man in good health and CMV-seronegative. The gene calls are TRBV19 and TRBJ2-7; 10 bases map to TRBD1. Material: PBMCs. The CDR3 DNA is TGTGCCAGTAGTAGGACAGGGGGCTCCTACGAGCAGTACTTC. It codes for CASSRTGGSYEQYF.